These 13 T cell receptor beta chains originate from one sample sequenced in a study of T cell responses to AZD1222 COVID-19 vaccine. Data came from immunoSEQ multiplex PCR; TCRdb stores just in-frame clones and leaves some out. This repertoire shows under 200,000 clones, more than 75% found once; its top ten account for 26%. This specimen was peripheral blood, taken 28 days after the second AZD1222 dose. The source is an adult who received the AZD1222 COVID-19 vaccine.

Turning to this clone: At one boundary the junction diverges from the germline segment, which might be a read error. The chain recombines TRBV28 with TRBJ2-1; 8 positions agree with TRBD1. Germline CDR1 and CDR2: MDHEN and SYDVKM. The CDR3 length is 11 residues. CDR3 sequence reads: CASSLGQAALF. CDR3 DNA sequence: TGTGCCAGCAGCTTGGGACAGGCCGCGCTCTTC.

In its sample, this clone was seen a few times. The chain uses TRBV9 and TRBJ2-7; 8 bases are a match to TRBD1. CDR1 and CDR2 from the germline V gene are SGDLS and YYNGEE. CDR3 length: 15 amino acids. V trimming: 1 base; J trimming: 4 bases; junction bases outside the gene matches: 7. As DNA, the CDR3 is TGTGCCAGCAGCGTATCAGGACAGGGAGTATACGAGCAGTACTTC. Its translation is CASSVSGQGVYEQYF.

The gene calls are TRBV6-2 or TRBV6-3 and TRBJ1-3; D not certain. Germline assignment: CDR1 MNHEY and CDR2 SVGEGT. CDR3 length equals 14 residues. V was clipped by 2 bases and J by 4 bases, with 9 bases between them. For the CDR3, the DNA is TGTGCCAGCAGTTACGAAGCCTACGGAAACACCATATATTTT. Its protein is CASSYEAYGNTIYF.

This chain joins TRBV4-1 and TRBJ2-2; 7 bases are a match to TRBD2. Trimming at V came to 3 bases and at J to 6 bases, leaving 7 bases not matched to a gene. CDR1 and CDR2 from the germline V gene are MGHRA and YSYEKL. CDR3 length: 15 residues. The CDR3, as DNA: TGCGCCAGCAGCCAGATGGGAGGGCTTCCCGGGGAGCTGTTTTTT. It yields the protein CASSQMGGLPGELFF.

The chain couples TRBV20-1 to TRBJ2-1; D gene uncertain. The CDR3 runs 11 residues. CDR1 DFQATT and CDR2 SNEGSKA come from the germline V gene (reference sequence). V gave up 6 bases and J gave up 7 bases, with 10 bases separating them. The CDR3 DNA is TGCAGTGCCGTTAAAGTTAATGAGCAGTTCTTC. Translating gives CSAVKVNEQFF.

This chain joins TRBV28 and TRBJ2-2, with D possibly matching TRBD1 (6 bases). Per germline, CDR1 MDHEN and CDR2 SYDVKM. CDR3 length: 14 residues. Trimming took off 8 bases at V and 2 bases at J, with 12 bases between the two ends. CDR3 DNA sequence: TGTGCCAGCGGGCGGACAGACAACACCGGGGAGCTGTTTTTT. Its translation is CASGRTDNTGELFF.

CDR3 region: CASSQEVDFGHSGANVLTF. CDR3 sequence (DNA): TGCGCCAGCAGCCAAGAGGTGGACTTTGGGCACTCTGGGGCCAACGTCCTGACTTTC. The chain joins TRBV4-3 to TRBJ2-6, with D perhaps matching TRBD2 (5 bases). Trimming stripped 0 bases from V and 0 bases from J, with 15 bases between. This CDR3 has 19 residues. Germline CDR1 and CDR2: LGHNA and YSLEER.

The V call is TRBV7-2, the J call TRBJ2-3; TRBD2 matches 10 bases. V was pared by 5 bases and J by 10 bases, with 9 bases of the junction left unmatched. The germline CDR1 and CDR2 sequences are SGHTA and FQGNSA. The CDR3 contains 14 residues. The CDR3 here is CASSTLAGPGAQYF. Written as DNA, the CDR3 is TGTGCCAGCAGCACACTAGCGGGGCCAGGGGCGCAGTATTTT.

This clone was seen more than once but under ten times. The chain combines TRBV7-6 with TRBJ1-3; 7 nucleotides agree with TRBD1. This CDR3 comprises 16 residues. Trimming cost V 3 bases and J 2 bases; bases outside gene matches: 7. Germline lookup yields CDR1 SGHVS and CDR2 FNYEAQ. CDR3 nucleotide sequence: TGTGCCAGCAGCTTGGAGGGGGCGCTTGCTGGAAACACCATATATTTT. It codes for CASSLEGALAGNTIYF. Complete variable domain (other parts from reference TRBV7-6 and TRBJ1-3): GAGVSQSPRYKVTKRGQDVALRCDPISGHVSLYWYRQALGQGPEFLTYFNYEAQQDKSGLPNDRFSAERPEGSISTLTIQRTEQRDSAMYRCASSLEGALAGNTIYFGEGSWLTVV.

The chain couples TRBV7-3 to TRBJ2-1; D unclear. CDR1 is SGHTA, CDR2 FQGTGA, per germline. Trimming stripped 4 bases from V and 5 bases from J, with 15 bases between. The CDR3 consists of 15 residues. CDR3 protein: CASSSITDGHNEQFF. DNA for the CDR3: TGTGCCAGCAGCTCAATCACTGATGGCCACAATGAGCAGTTCTTC.

The chain links TRBV20-1 to TRBJ2-1; 9 nucleotides line up with TRBD2. CDR1 is DFQATT and CDR2 is SNEGSKA in the germline V gene (reference sequence). The CDR3 is 14 amino acids. V was clipped by 3 bases and J by 5 bases; unmatched bases: 5. CDR3 loop: CSASSSGRNNEQFF. CDR3 bases: TGCAGTGCTAGTAGCAGCGGGAGGAACAATGAGCAGTTCTTC.

The V gene is TRBV29-1, the J gene TRBJ2-7; TRBD1 matches 8 bases. After removal of 4 bases from V and 3 bases from J, the junction contained 5 bases not matched to a gene. The germline CDR1 and CDR2 sequences are SQVTM and ANQGSEA. The length of the CDR3 is 13 residues. The CDR3 nucleotides are TGCAGCGTTGGTACCGGGACAGGCTACGAGCAGTACTTC. Its protein product is CSVGTGTGYEQYF.

The chain recombines TRBV5-6 with TRBJ2-3; possibly TRBD2 for D (6 bases). The V end lost 4 bases, the J end lost 6 bases, and 12 bases lay between the germline ends. The CDR3 covers 13 residues. The germline V gene encodes CDR1 SGHDT and CDR2 YYEEEE. The CDR3 here is CASSPEGGDTQYF. The CDR3 DNA sequence: TGTGCCAGCAGCCCCGAAGGAGGGGATACGCAGTATTTT.